One and the same sample provided the 14 T cell receptor beta chains below, sequenced in a study of CD8+CD57+ T cells in acquired aplastic anemia. CDR3 and TCR beta VDJ profiling relied on a genomic DNA template. In TCRdb, the reads were re-called with MiXCR into one record per CDR3 protein. The table includes 150,000 to 200,000 distinct CDR3 sequences, approximately 40% detected once. Sequencing was performed on sorted CD4+, CD8+, or CD8+CD57+ T cells (not recorded which) from PBMCs. The receptors originated from a human donor in good health.

This chain connects TRBV7-2 to TRBJ2-7; maybe TRBD1 (5 bases). The V gene's germline CDR1 is SGHTA and CDR2 FQGNSA. V was trimmed by 5 bases and J by 3 bases, leaving 11 bases between them. This CDR3 is built from 13 residues. CDR3 sequence: CASSVGAFYEQYF. The CDR3 DNA reads TGTGCCAGCAGCGTAGGGGCCTTCTACGAGCAGTACTTC.

The V and J genes are TRBV27 and TRBJ1-4; 7 nucleotides agree with TRBD1. Unmatched junction bases numbered 12, after V lost 6 bases and J lost 5 bases. Germline V gives CDR1 MNHEY, CDR2 SMNVEV (reference sequence). The CDR3 runs to 16 residues. The DNA for the CDR3 is TGTGCCAGCAGCCAAGGGGGACCGGGACAGAATGAAAAACTGTTTTTT. Translating gives CASSQGGPGQNEKLFF.

This clonotype was counted only a few times. The chain links TRBV27 to TRBJ1-5; D perhaps matches TRBD1 (5 bases). V lost 6 bases and J lost 7, with 10 bases in between. The germline V gene has CDR1 MNHEY and CDR2 SMNVEV (reference sequence). The CDR3 runs to 12 residues. CDR3 amino acids: CASRQGRQPQHF. CDR3 nucleotide sequence: TGTGCCAGCAGGCAGGGCCGGCAGCCCCAGCATTTT.

This clonotype has a single count. This chain uses TRBV19 with TRBJ2-2; 8 bases agree with TRBD2. Germline CDR1 and CDR2: LNHDA and SQIVND (reference sequence). The CDR3 is made up of 16 amino acids. The V segment lost 4 bases and the J segment 2 bases; nucleotides outside the gene matches: 6. The CDR3 DNA sequence: TGTGCCAGTAGTAACTACCGGGAGGGCAACACCGGGGAGCTGTTTTTT. This gives the protein CASSNYREGNTGELFF.

The rearrangement joins TRBV15 to TRBJ2-7; D not resolved. The CDR3 is made up of 12 amino acids. The V and J ends lost 0 bases and 2 bases respectively, with 2 bases between them. The germline CDR1 and CDR2 sequences are LNHNV and YYDKDF (reference sequence). The CDR3 protein is CATSREAYEQYF. The DNA for the CDR3 is TGTGCCACCAGCAGAGAGGCCTACGAGCAGTACTTC.

The chain recombines TRBV2 with TRBJ2-1; possibly TRBD1 or TRBD2 for D (6 bases each). Between the trimmed V and J ends, which lost 5 bases and 8 bases, there was a span of 13 bases. The germline CDR1 and CDR2 sequences are SNHLY and FYNNEI. The CDR3 has 13 residues. CDR3 DNA sequence: TGTGCCAGCAGTCGGGGGCCCAGGGATGAGCAGTTCTTC. Translating gives CASSRGPRDEQFF.

This clonotype was counted ten times or more. The chain links TRBV19 to TRBJ2-7, with 11 bases lining up with TRBD2. This CDR3 comprises 17 residues. The germline V gene encodes CDR1 LNHDA and CDR2 SQIVND (reference sequence). The V gene end was trimmed by 2 bases and the J gene end by 2 bases; junction bases not matched to a gene: 8. The CDR3 coding sequence is TGTGCCAGTAGTATAAAAGGGACGACTAGCGGGACCTACGAGCAGTACTTC. This translates into CASSIKGTTSGTYEQYF.

This clonotype showed up many times. The V gene is TRBV2, the J gene TRBJ2-7; TRBD1 matches at 10 bases. The CDR3 extends over 15 amino acids. Germline lookup yields CDR1 SNHLY and CDR2 FYNNEI. Trimming cost V 10 bases and J 2 bases; bases outside gene matches: 11. The CDR3 sequence: CATKLDGTGAYEQYF. In DNA, the CDR3 is TGTGCCACCAAACTGGATGGGACAGGGGCCTACGAGCAGTACTTC.

The chain recombines TRBV7-2 with TRBJ2-5; D may be TRBD1 (6 bases). This CDR3 spans 15 amino acids. CDR1 and CDR2 from the germline V gene are SGHTA and FQGNSA. V lost 1 base and J lost 4, with 13 bases in between. CDR3 sequence (DNA): TGTGCCAGCAGCTTAGAAGGGGGATTTCGAGAGACCCAGTACTTC. Its translation is CASSLEGGFRETQYF.

This clonotype was seen ten or more times. The rearrangement joins TRBV15 to TRBJ1-4, with D unclear. Per the germline V gene, CDR1 is LNHNV and CDR2 is YYDKDF (reference sequence). The CDR3 length is 14 residues. V was cut by 1 base and J by 5 bases, with 8 bases left in between. The CDR3 reads CATSRAVGNEKLFF. In DNA form, the CDR3 reads TGTGCCACCAGCAGAGCGGTTGGAAATGAAAAACTGTTTTTT. The variable domain in full, with the rest retrieved from reference TRBV15 and TRBJ1-4, is DAMVIQNPRYQVTQFGKPVTLSCSQTLNHNVMYWYQQKSSQAPKLLFHYYDKDFNNEADTPDNFQSRRPNTSFCFLDIRSPGLGDTAMYLCATSRAVGNEKLFFGSGTQLSVL.

The sample holds a few counts of this clonotype. This clone may be a read error of a much larger clone one base away. The V gene is TRBV7-3, the J gene TRBJ2-1, with D unclear. Trimming pared 4 bases from V and 11 bases from J, leaving 15 bases between. In germline, CDR1 is SGHTA, CDR2 FQGTGA. The CDR3 sequence is 13 residues long. This CDR3 is CASSSLYDNQQFF. The CDR3 coding sequence is TGTGCCAGCAGCTCACTTTACGACAACCAGCAGTTCTTC.

The chain uses TRBV28 and TRBJ1-1; 8 bases map to TRBD1. CDR1 is MDHEN and CDR2 is SYDVKM in the germline V gene. This CDR3 region has 15 residues. J lost 10 bases, V lost 6 bases, and 16 bases had no gene match. The CDR3 DNA reads as TGTGCCAGCAGCCCCTTGACAGGGGCCATCCCCGTAGCTTTCTTT. This encodes CASSPLTGAIPVAFF.

The rearrangement joins TRBV20-1 to TRBJ1-2; a weak D match, TRBD1 (5 bases). The germline CDR1 and CDR2 sequences are DFQATT and SNEGSKA (reference sequence). Trimming took 3 bases from V and 5 from J, leaving 16 bases between them. The CDR3 has 14 residues. The chain's CDR3 is CSARGVPEGYGYTF. The CDR3 DNA reads TGCAGTGCTAGGGGAGTCCCGGAGGGGTATGGCTACACCTTC.

This CDR3 reads CASISQGAGNTEAFF. DNA for the CDR3: TGTGCCAGTATCTCACAGGGGGCTGGGAACACTGAAGCTTTCTTT. The chain combines TRBV19 with TRBJ1-1; 9 bases match TRBD1. Germline values: CDR1 LNHDA, CDR2 SQIVND (reference sequence). V lost 7 bases and J lost 1; bases outside the gene matches: 7. The CDR3 runs to 15 residues.